A selection of T cell receptor beta chains follows, all from one sample in a study of blood T cell repertoires in COVID-19. Profiled with immunoSEQ multiplex PCR; TCRdb holds only in-frame clones, not every one. The sample records roughly 99,000 clones, about 90% being singletons. Sequenced material: peripheral blood. All receptors come from a man aged 35 to 55 with active or convalescent COVID-19. Both conserved end residues are trimmed from each CDR3.

TRBJ1-1 TRBV19 ASSRPQDTNTEAF
TRBJ2-3 TRBV7-3 ASSLDGTSGSLSTDTQY
TRBJ2-1 TRBV5-8 ASRPKYSSSYNEQF
TRBJ2-6 TRBV28 ASSSGFSRTGGLVRSNVLT
TRBJ2-1 TRBV5-5 ASSYAGTYNEQF
TRBJ2-2 TRBV4-1 ASSQNPSGSLAGELF
TRBJ2-7 TRBV30 AWSGPTAGVGYEQY
TRBJ1-5 TRBV3-1/TRBV3-2 ASSQAAGQPQH
TRBJ2-5 TRBV7-2 ASSPPGGQETQY
TRBJ2-1 TRBV6-5 ASSSLSGSSYNEQF
TRBJ2-7 TRBV6-2/TRBV6-3 ASSSTTSGRVGEQY
TRBJ1-1 TRBV19 ASSFDGVNTEAF
TRBJ2-3 TRBV11-2 ASSLDGGRNTDTQY
TRBJ1-2 TRBV30 AWRTGGYGYT
TRBJ1-1 TRBV28 ASSSPGQMNTEAF
TRBJ2-2 TRBV25-1 ASSDPGQGAGTGELF
TRBJ1-1 TRBV7-2 ASSFGTVNTEAF
TRBJ2-7 TRBV19 ASSSSGGDYSSYEQY
TRBJ1-2 TRBV6-5 ASSSQGNGYT
TRBJ2-3 TRBV6-6 ASRGGATFTDTQY
TRBJ1-1 TRBV18 ASSKEMNTEAF
TRBJ1-1 TRBV5-1 ASRWSGEGTEAF
TRBJ1-1 TRBV18 ASSPVQGAEAF
TRBJ1-2 TRBV27 ASSGQGAFYGYT
TRBJ1-3 TRBV7-3 ASSLVTDRERLPSSGNTIY
TRBJ1-1 TRBV28 ASTLSGGKGEAF
TRBJ1-4 TRBV5-1 ASSMGQGGEKLF
TRBJ2-7 TRBV10-3 ATKSGTSDFSYEQY
TRBJ2-4 TRBV30 AWSVGGQGKNIQY
TRBJ2-1 TRBV7-2 ASSLLAGMGGEQF
TRBJ2-3 TRBV24-1 ATSDLSGRAPDTQY
TRBJ2-7 TRBV27 ASSLNGAVPLYEQY
TRBJ1-3 TRBV30 AWSPDFPGQGPGNTIY
TRBJ1-2 TRBV6-5 ASSYRDRGNYGYT
TRBJ2-1 TRBV14 ASSILAGGQGEQF
TRBJ1-1 TRBV30 AWRFGGYGGGEAF
TRBJ1-4 TRBV7-2 ASSPQGATNEKLF
TRBJ2-3 TRBV19 ASSLGGRTDTQY
TRBJ2-7 TRBV5-4 ASSFSGGYGEQY
TRBJ2-7 TRBV5-4 ASSPARSIGTYEQY